This TCR beta chain was captured in a study of OX40 agonist ivuxolimab in advanced cancers. Study-level information: Patients were dosed with the agonistic anti-OX40 (CD134) antibody ivuxolimab.

Clones were sequenced by immunoSEQ multiplex PCR, and TCRdb holds only the in-frame ones, with some missing. The sample lists over 100,000 clones, approximately 90% occurring once. This clone is a singleton in its sample. Trimming removed 1 base from V and 4 bases from J; junction bases left unmatched: 4. The CDR3 spans 14 residues. The germline gives CDR1 SQVTM, CDR2 ANQGSEA. The chain has TRBV29-1 and TRBJ1-2, with 9 bases matching TRBD1. Sequences were derived from CD4+ or CD8+ T cells sorted from blood, sampled in a trial of the OX40 agonist ivuxolimab. The TCR originated in an adult with an advanced solid tumor such as melanoma, head and neck, liver or kidney cancer. CDR3 DNA sequence: TGCAGCGTTGAAGGTCGGACAGGGGCCTATGGCTACACCTTC. Protein: CSVEGRTGAYGYTF.